The 2 T cell receptor beta chains below come from one sample, sequenced in a study of human T cells and chemical hapten exposure. As for time point: patch test 1, 2 weeks after DPC sensitization. Described treatment: therapeutic diphenylcyclopropenone sensitization with weekly scalp DPC. One entry per CDR3 protein, called by TCRdb with MiXCR from the RACE reads. The table includes roughly 180,000 distinct CDR3 sequences, around 15% detected once. The input for sequencing was whole blood, taken in connection with sensitization to the hapten diphenylcyclopropenone (DPC). Receptor source: a woman aged 25 to 45 with alopecia areata. Some clones in this sample may be carry-over from other donors' samples.

The rearrangement links TRBV6-5 to TRBJ1-5; 8 positions agree with TRBD1. Trimming took 6 bases from V and 2 from J; bases not matched to a gene: 3. This CDR3 contains 14 residues. The germline gives CDR1 MNHEY, CDR2 SVGAGI. The CDR3 here is CASRGQDGNQPQHF. The CDR3 DNA follows: TGTGCCAGCAGGGGACAGGATGGCAATCAGCCCCAGCATTTT.

The chain couples TRBV6-2 or TRBV6-3 to TRBJ2-1; D may be TRBD1 (5 bases). The germline V gene encodes CDR1 MNHEY and CDR2 SVGEGT. The V gene lost 5 bases and the J gene lost 6 bases, with 14 bases spanning the gap. This CDR3 contains 14 residues. CDR3 loop: CASSPAGLSNEQFF. CDR3 DNA sequence: TGTGCCAGCAGTCCGGCAGGGTTGTCCAATGAGCAGTTCTTC.